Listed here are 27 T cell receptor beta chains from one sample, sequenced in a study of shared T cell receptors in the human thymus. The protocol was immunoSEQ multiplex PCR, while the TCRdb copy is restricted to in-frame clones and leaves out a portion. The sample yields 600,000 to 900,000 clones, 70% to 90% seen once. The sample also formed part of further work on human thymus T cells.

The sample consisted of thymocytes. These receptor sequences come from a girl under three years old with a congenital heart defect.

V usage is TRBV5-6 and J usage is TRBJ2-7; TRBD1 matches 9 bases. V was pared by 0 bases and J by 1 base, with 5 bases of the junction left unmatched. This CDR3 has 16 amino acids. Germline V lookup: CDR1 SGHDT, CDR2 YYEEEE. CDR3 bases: TGTGCCAGCAGCTTGGCCAAGGGGACAGGGTCCTACGAGCAGTACTTC. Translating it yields CASSLAKGTGSYEQYF.

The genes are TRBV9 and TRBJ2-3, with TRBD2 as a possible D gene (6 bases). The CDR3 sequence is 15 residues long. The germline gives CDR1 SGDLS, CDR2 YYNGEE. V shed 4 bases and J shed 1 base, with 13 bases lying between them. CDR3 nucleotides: TGTGCCAGCAGCCCCAGGGAGGTTGGCACAGATACGCAGTATTTT. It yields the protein CASSPREVGTDTQYF.

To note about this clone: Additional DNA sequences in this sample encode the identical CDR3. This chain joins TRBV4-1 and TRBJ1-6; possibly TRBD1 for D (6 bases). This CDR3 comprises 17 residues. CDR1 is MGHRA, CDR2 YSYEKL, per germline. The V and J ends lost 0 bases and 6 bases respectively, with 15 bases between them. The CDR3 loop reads CASSQDSGQFFNSPLHF. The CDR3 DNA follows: TGCGCCAGCAGCCAAGATAGTGGACAGTTTTTTAATTCACCCCTCCACTTT.

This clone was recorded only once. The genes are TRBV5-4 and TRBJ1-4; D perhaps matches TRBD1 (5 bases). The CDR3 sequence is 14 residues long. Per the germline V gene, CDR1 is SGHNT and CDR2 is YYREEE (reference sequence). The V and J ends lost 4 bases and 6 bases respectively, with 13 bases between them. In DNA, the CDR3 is TGTGCCAGCAGCGGGACTGACGGGGATGAAAAACTGTTTTTT. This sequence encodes CASSGTDGDEKLFF.

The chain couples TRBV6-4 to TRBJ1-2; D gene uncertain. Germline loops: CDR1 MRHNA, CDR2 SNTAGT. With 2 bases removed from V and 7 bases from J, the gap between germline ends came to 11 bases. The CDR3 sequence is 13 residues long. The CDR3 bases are TGTGCCAGCAGTGACCCCTCAGTAACTGGCTACACCTTC. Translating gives CASSDPSVTGYTF.

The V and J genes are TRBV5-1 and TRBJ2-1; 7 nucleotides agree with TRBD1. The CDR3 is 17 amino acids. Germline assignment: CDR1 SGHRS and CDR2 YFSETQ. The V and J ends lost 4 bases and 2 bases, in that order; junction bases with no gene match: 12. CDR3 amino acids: CASSRQGEYPTYNEQFF. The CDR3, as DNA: TGCGCCAGCAGCCGTCAGGGGGAATACCCTACCTACAATGAGCAGTTCTTC. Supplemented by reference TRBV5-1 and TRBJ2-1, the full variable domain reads KAGVTQTPRYLIKTRGQQVTLSCSPISGHRSVSWYQQTPGQGLQFLFEYFSETQRNKGNFPGRFSGRQFSNSRSEMNVSTLELGDSALYLCASSRQGEYPTYNEQFFGPGTRLTVL.

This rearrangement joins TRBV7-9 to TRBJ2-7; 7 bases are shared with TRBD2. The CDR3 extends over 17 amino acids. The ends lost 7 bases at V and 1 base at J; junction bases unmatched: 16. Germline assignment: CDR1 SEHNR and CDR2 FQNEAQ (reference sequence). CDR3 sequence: CASTHGDGGFPSYEQYF. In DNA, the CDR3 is TGTGCCAGCACCCACGGGGACGGGGGGTTCCCGTCCTACGAGCAGTACTTC.

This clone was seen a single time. CDR3 nucleotides: TGCGCCAGCAGCCCGGAGGGGTACGCAGATACGCAGTATTTT. Its translation: CASSPEGYADTQYF. The chain links TRBV5-1 to TRBJ2-3; tentatively, D is TRBD2 (6 bases). V gave up 4 bases and J gave up 4 bases, with 13 bases separating them. The CDR3 is 14 residues long. Per the germline V gene, CDR1 is SGHRS and CDR2 is YFSETQ.

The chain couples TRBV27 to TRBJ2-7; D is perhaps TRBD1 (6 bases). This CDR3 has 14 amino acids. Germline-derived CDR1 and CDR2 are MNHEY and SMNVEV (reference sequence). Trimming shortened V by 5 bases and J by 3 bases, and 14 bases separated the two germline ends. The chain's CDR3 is CASSAPTGFYEQYF. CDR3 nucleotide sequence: TGTGCCAGCAGTGCACCCACAGGGTTCTACGAGCAGTACTTC.

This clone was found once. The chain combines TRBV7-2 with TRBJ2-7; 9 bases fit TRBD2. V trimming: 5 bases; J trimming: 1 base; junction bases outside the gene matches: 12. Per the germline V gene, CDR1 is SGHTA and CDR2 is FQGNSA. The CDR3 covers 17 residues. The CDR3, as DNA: TGTGCCAGCAGCCCACCCTCAATAGCGGGGGCGTCCTACGAGCAGTACTTC. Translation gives CASSPPSIAGASYEQYF.

The CDR3: CASSRQQGEVKNIQYF. The CDR3 coding sequence is TGCGCCAGCAGCCGCCAACAGGGGGAGGTCAAAAACATTCAGTACTTC. This rearrangement joins TRBV4-1 to TRBJ2-4; 8 bases are shared with TRBD1. V lost 4 bases and J lost 3; bases outside the gene matches: 8. The CDR3 spans 16 residues. From germline, CDR1 is MGHRA and CDR2 YSYEKL.

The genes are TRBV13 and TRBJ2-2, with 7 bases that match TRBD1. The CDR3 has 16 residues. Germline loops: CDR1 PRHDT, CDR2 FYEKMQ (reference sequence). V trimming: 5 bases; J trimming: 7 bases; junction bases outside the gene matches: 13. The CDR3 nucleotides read TGTGCCAGCAGCCCCTTCGACAGGGCAGGACACGGGGAGCTGTTTTTT. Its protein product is CASSPFDRAGHGELFF.

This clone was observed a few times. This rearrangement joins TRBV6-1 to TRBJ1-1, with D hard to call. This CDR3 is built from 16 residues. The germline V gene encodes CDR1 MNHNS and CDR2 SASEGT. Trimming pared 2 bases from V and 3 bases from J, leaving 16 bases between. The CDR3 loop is CASSERVKVEDTEAFF. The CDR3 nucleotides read TGTGCCAGCAGTGAACGGGTTAAGGTCGAGGACACTGAAGCTTTCTTT.

CDR3 DNA sequence: TGTGCCAGCACCACCCATCGGGGGATACCCACAGATACGCAGTATTTT. As protein: CASTTHRGIPTDTQYF. The chain recombines TRBV11-2 with TRBJ2-3; maybe TRBD2 (6 bases). The CDR3 consists of 16 residues. V was clipped by 7 bases and J by 2 bases, with 19 bases between them. Per the germline V gene, CDR1 is SGHAT and CDR2 is FQNNGV.

The CDR3 region is CSAKGQGPYEQYF. CDR3 nucleotides: TGCAGCGCCAAGGGACAGGGCCCCTACGAGCAGTACTTC. The chain recombines TRBV29-1 with TRBJ2-7; TRBD1 aligns across 9 bases. Looked up from germline, CDR1 is SQVTM and CDR2 is ANQGSEA. J was trimmed by 2 bases and V by 7 bases; bases with no gene match: 6. The CDR3 is made up of 13 amino acids.

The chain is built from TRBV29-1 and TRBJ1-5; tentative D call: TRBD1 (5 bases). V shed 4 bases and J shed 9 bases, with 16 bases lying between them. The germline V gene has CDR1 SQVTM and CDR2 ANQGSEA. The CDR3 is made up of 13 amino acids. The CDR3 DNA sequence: TGCAGCGTTGGCGGGGACGGGGAAAGGCCCCAGCATTTT. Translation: CSVGGDGERPQHF. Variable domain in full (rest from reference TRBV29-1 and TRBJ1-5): SAVISQKPSRDICQRGTSLTIQCQVDSQVTMMFWYRQQPGQSLTLIATANQGSEATYESGFVIDKFPISRPNLTFSTLTVSNMSPEDSSIYLCSVGGDGERPQHFGDGTRLSIL.

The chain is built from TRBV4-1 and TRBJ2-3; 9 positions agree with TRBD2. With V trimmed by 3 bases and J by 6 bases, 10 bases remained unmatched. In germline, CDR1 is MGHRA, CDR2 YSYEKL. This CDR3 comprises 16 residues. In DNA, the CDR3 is TGCGCCAGCAGCCACCGCCTAGCGGGACCCAGGGATACGCAGTATTTT. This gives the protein CASSHRLAGPRDTQYF.

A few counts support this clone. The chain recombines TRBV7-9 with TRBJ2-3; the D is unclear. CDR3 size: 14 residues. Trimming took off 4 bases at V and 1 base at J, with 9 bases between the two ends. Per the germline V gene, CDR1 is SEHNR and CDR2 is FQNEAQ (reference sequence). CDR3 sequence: CASSSTSGTDTQYF. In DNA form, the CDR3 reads TGTGCCAGCAGCTCCACGAGTGGCACAGATACGCAGTATTTT. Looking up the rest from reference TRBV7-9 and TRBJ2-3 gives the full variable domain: DTGVSQNPRHKITKRGQNVTFRCDPISEHNRLYWYRQTLGQGPEFLTYFQNEAQLEKSRLLSDRFSAERPKGSFSTLEIQRTEQGDSAMYLCASSSTSGTDTQYFGPGTRLTVL.

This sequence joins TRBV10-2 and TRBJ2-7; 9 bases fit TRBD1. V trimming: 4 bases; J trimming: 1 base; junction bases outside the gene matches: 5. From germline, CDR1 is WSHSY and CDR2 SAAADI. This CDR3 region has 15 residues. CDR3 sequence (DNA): TGCGCCAGCAGTGGCCGGGACAGGGAATCCTACGAGCAGTACTTC. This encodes CASSGRDRESYEQYF.

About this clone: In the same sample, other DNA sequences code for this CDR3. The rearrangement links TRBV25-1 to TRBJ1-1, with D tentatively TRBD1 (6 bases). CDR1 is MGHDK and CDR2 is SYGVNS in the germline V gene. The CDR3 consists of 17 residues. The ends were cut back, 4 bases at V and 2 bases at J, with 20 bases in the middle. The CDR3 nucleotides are TGTGCCAGCAGTGGCCGAAGACAGGCCACCACCAACACTGAAGCTTTCTTT. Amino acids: CASSGRRQATTNTEAFF.

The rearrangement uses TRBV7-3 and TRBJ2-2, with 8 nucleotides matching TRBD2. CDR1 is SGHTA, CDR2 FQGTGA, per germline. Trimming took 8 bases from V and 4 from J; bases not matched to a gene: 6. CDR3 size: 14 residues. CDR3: CASGAGDPTGELFF. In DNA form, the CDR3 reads TGTGCCAGCGGAGCGGGGGACCCCACCGGGGAGCTGTTTTTT. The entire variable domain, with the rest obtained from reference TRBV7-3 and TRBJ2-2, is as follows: GAGVSQTPSNKVTEKGKYVELRCDPISGHTALYWYRQSLGQGPEFLIYFQGTGAADDSGLPNDRFFAVRPEGSVSTLKIQRTERGDSAVYLCASGAGDPTGELFFGEGSRLTVL.

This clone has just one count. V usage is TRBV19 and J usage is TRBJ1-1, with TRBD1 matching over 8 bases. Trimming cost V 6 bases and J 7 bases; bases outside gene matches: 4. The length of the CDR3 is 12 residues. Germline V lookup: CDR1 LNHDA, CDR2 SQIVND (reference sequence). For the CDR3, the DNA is TGTGCCAGTAGACGACAGGGGATTGAAGCTTTCTTT. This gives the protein CASRRQGIEAFF.

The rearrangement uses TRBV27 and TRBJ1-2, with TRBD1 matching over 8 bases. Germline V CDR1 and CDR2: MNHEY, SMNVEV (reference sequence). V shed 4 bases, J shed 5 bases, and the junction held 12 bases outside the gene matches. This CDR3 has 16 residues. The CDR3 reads CASSSEGTGLRYGYTF. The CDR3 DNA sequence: TGTGCCAGCAGTTCCGAGGGGACAGGCCTTAGGTATGGCTACACCTTC.

The CDR3 protein is CASSSGGAPYGYTF. For the CDR3, the DNA is TGTGCCAGCAGTTCCGGGGGGGCCCCCTATGGCTACACCTTC. This chain connects TRBV28 to TRBJ1-2, with D perhaps TRBD1 (6 bases). V shed 4 bases and J shed 4 bases, with 13 bases lying between them. CDR3 length: 14 residues. Germline CDR1 and CDR2: MDHEN and SYDVKM.

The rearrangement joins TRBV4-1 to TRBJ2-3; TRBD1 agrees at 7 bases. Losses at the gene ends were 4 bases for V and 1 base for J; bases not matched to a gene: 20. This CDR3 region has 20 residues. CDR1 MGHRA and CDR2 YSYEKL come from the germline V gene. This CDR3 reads CASSPGPPVGEGARTDTQYF. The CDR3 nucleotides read TGCGCCAGCAGCCCAGGGCCCCCCGTGGGTGAGGGGGCCCGCACAGATACGCAGTATTTT.

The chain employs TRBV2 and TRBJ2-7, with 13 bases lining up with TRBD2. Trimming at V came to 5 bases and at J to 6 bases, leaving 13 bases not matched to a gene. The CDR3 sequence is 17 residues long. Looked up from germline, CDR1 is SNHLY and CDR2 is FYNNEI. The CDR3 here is CASSRTSGGADSTEQYF. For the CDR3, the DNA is TGTGCCAGCAGTCGCACTAGCGGGGGGGCCGATTCCACCGAGCAGTACTTC.

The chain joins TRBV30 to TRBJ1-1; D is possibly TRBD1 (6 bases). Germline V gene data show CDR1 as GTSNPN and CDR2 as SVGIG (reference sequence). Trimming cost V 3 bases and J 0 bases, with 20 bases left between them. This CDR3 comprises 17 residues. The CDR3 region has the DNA TGTGCCTGGAGGGGCGGGGGCCCAGGCCCCATGAACACTGAAGCTTTCTTT. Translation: CAWRGGGPGPMNTEAFF.